This T cell receptor (beta chain) comes out of a study of beta chain features in type 1 diabetes. Of the isolated RNA, all was reverse transcribed, and so the sequenced material was expressed TCRB transcripts. This table comes from immunoSEQ multiplex PCR, and its TCRdb copy is limited to in-frame clones, with some not included. The sample includes under 20,000 clones, approximately 47% of them seen just once. The CDR3 is made up of 13 amino acids. V lost 0 bases to trimming and J lost 9 bases, with 9 bases between them. The chain recombines TRBV23-1 with TRBJ2-1; D call uncertain. TRBV23-1 is filed as an ORF, its function uncertain. The TCR comes from a woman between 35 and 50 years old in good health. Sequencing was done on a sample of stem cell memory CD4+ T cells from blood. The CDR3 sequence: CASSQSSFREQFF. In DNA, the CDR3 is TGCGCCAGCAGTCAATCTAGCTTTCGTGAGCAGTTCTTC.